This T cell receptor beta chain was captured by sequencing in a study of T cells after yellow fever vaccination. TCRdb reprocessed the 5' RACE reads with MiXCR, giving one entry per CDR3 protein. The sample has approximately 180,000 distinct CDR3 sequences; 6.2% are singletons. This CDR3 has 13 amino acids. The V end was cut by 6 bases, the J end by 2 bases, with 10 bases between. This clonotype was observed at least ten times. Sequences were derived from CD4+ T cells sorted from PBMCs, sampled on the day of the first yellow fever vaccination. This sequence originates from a man younger than 30 who received the YFV17D yellow fever vaccine. This sequence joins TRBV12-3 or TRBV12-4 and TRBJ2-5; TRBD1 or TRBD2 may be the D gene (5 bases each). CDR3 sequence: CASSQGDQETQYF. CDR3 DNA sequence: TGTGCCAGCAGCCAGGGAGATCAAGAGACCCAGTACTTC.